A single sample is the source of the 25 T cell receptor beta chains below, sequenced in a study of blood T cell repertoires in COVID-19. Only in-frame clones appear in the TCRdb table, and some are missing; sequencing was by immunoSEQ multiplex PCR. The profile shows about 78,000 clones, roughly 80% of them singletons. Sequencing used peripheral blood. The source of these receptors is a man in his sixties with active or convalescent COVID-19.

The V and J genes are TRBV5-5 and TRBJ2-5, with D possibly TRBD2 on 7 matching bases. Between the trimmed V and J ends, which lost 1 base and 5 bases, there was a span of 18 bases. CDR3 length: 16 residues. Germline V lookup: CDR1 SGHKS, CDR2 YYEKEE (reference sequence). The DNA for the CDR3 is TGTGCCAGCAGCTTGAGGTGGGGGGGCCTCGGGGAGACCCAGTACTTC. Its translation: CASSLRWGGLGETQYF.

The chain couples TRBV11-1 to TRBJ2-1, with unresolved D. The V and J ends lost 6 bases and 8 bases respectively, with 14 bases between them. In germline, CDR1 is SGHAT, CDR2 FQDESV (reference sequence). This CDR3 comprises 13 residues. The CDR3, as DNA: TGTGCCAGCAGACCTGACGGAGCCCATGAGCAGTTCTTC. Residues: CASRPDGAHEQFF.

V is TRBV7-8 and J is TRBJ2-3, with D possibly TRBD1 on 6 matching bases. Germline CDR1 SGHVS, CDR2 FQNEAQ. V lost 6 bases to trimming and J lost 0 bases, with 25 bases between them. This CDR3 has 19 residues. The DNA for the CDR3 is TGTGCCAGCAGTAAGAGGGGGTCCAGGGGATCCGCTAGCACAGATACGCAGTATTTT. Amino acid sequence: CASSKRGSRGSASTDTQYF. The full variable domain, its missing parts supplied by reference TRBV7-8 and TRBJ2-3, is GAGVSQSPRYKVAKRGQDVALRCDPISGHVSLFWYQQALGQGPEFLTYFQNEAQLDKSGLPSDRFFAERPEGSVSTLKIQRTQQEDSAVYLCASSKRGSRGSASTDTQYFGPGTRLTVL.

V gene TRBV4-3 combines with J gene TRBJ2-7; 7 bases map to TRBD2. CDR3 length: 17 residues. Looked up from germline, CDR1 is LGHNA and CDR2 is YSLEER. V lost 1 base and J lost 5; bases outside the gene matches: 14. The DNA of the CDR3 is TGCGCCAGCAGCCAAGGCCTCGTTTTCGCGGGGGTGAACGAGCAGTACTTC. Residues: CASSQGLVFAGVNEQYF.

This clone was detected a few times. The chain couples TRBV6-5 to TRBJ2-7; D is possibly TRBD1 (6 bases). Germline-derived CDR1 and CDR2 are MNHEY and SVGAGI. Trimming stripped 4 bases from V and 5 bases from J, with 15 bases between. This CDR3 contains 14 residues. For the CDR3, the DNA is TGTGCCAGCAGTTCCGACAGGTTTAGGGACGAGCAGTACTTC. Its protein product is CASSSDRFRDEQYF.

The chain has TRBV12-5 and TRBJ2-1, with 7 bases identical to TRBD1. Germline values: CDR1 LGHNT, CDR2 FRNRAP. With V trimmed by 6 bases and J by 7 bases, 9 bases remained unmatched. CDR3 length: 14 amino acids. CDR3 DNA: TGTGCTAGTGGCAAACAGGGGCCCTTGAATGAGCAGTTCTTC. Residues: CASGKQGPLNEQFF.

The V and J genes are TRBV3-1 (or the pseudogene TRBV3-2) and TRBJ1-1; D is ambiguous. Germline loops: CDR1 LGHDT, CDR2 YNNKEL (reference sequence). V shed 1 base and J shed 11 bases, with 11 bases lying between them. The CDR3 has 12 residues. Here the CDR3 DNA reads TGTGCCAGCAGCCAAGGATGGGCTGGGGCTTTCTTT. The encoded protein is CASSQGWAGAFF.

The CDR3 DNA is TGTGCCAGCACCCTCGGACAGGGGGGATACAATGAGCAGTTCTTC. It translates to CASTLGQGGYNEQFF. The rearrangement joins TRBV27 to TRBJ2-1; 10 nucleotides match TRBD1. The J segment lost 4 bases and the V segment lost 7 bases, leaving 7 bases of the junction unmatched. CDR1 MNHEY and CDR2 SMNVEV come from the germline V gene (reference sequence). This CDR3 is 15 amino acids long.

V usage is TRBV6-2 or TRBV6-3 and J usage is TRBJ1-6; D is ambiguous. V shed 2 bases and J shed 10 bases, with 12 bases lying between them. This CDR3 has 14 residues. Germline V gene sequence: CDR1 MNHEY, CDR2 SVGEGT. As DNA, the CDR3 is TGTGCCAGCAGTTACGGAGGCGCCCGGTCACCCCTCCACTTT. It translates to CASSYGGARSPLHF.

The chain uses TRBV25-1 and TRBJ2-2; D gene ambiguous. There are 15 residues in the CDR3. Germline CDR1 MGHDK, CDR2 SYGVNS. V lost 6 bases and J lost 3, with 14 bases in between. CDR3 loop: CASSSDFPYTGELFF. Here the CDR3 DNA reads TGTGCCAGCAGCTCAGACTTCCCCTACACCGGGGAGCTGTTTTTT.

DNA of the CDR3: TGTGCCAGCAGCTTGGACAGACCCGCAGGCCAGCCCCAGCATTTT. This sequence encodes CASSLDRPAGQPQHF. This chain connects TRBV5-8 to TRBJ1-5; no definite D call. Germline V gene data show CDR1 as SGHTS and CDR2 as YDEGEE. The length of the CDR3 is 15 residues. Trimming stripped 0 bases from V and 7 bases from J, with 14 bases between.

This clone was picked up many times. V and J are TRBV7-2 and TRBJ1-5; a weak D match, TRBD1 (5 bases). The germline V and J ends were trimmed by 2 bases and 7 bases, with 12 bases remaining between them. The germline V gene has CDR1 SGHTA and CDR2 FQGNSA. The CDR3 contains 14 residues. CDR3 region: CASSLFRVDQPQHF. The CDR3 bases are TGTGCCAGCAGCTTATTCAGGGTCGACCAGCCCCAGCATTTT.

J is TRBJ2-7 and V is TRBV27, with 8 bases matching TRBD1. The length of the CDR3 is 17 residues. The V segment lost 8 bases and the J segment 0 bases; nucleotides outside the gene matches: 15. Per the germline V gene, CDR1 is MNHEY and CDR2 is SMNVEV (reference sequence). The CDR3 DNA sequence: TGTGCCAGCCCTTTCGGTAGGGACAGGCGAAGCTCCTACGAGCAGTACTTC. Translated, it gives CASPFGRDRRSSYEQYF.

The CDR3 nucleotides read TGTGCCAGCAGTGGGATGCCAGGTGATACGCAGTATTTT. It specifies CASSGMPGDTQYF. The chain carries TRBV2 and TRBJ2-3; D unclear. CDR3 length equals 13 residues. Trimming removed 4 bases at V and 6 bases at J, with 11 bases between. Looked up from germline, CDR1 is SNHLY and CDR2 is FYNNEI.

The genes are TRBV16 and TRBJ2-7; D gene uncertain. The CDR3 spans 12 residues. V dropped 5 bases and J dropped 3 bases, with 8 bases sitting between them. Per the germline V gene, CDR1 is KGHSY and CDR2 is FQNENV. The DNA of the CDR3 is TGTGCCAGCAGCTCGAGCTACTACGAGCAGTACTTC. Translated: CASSSSYYEQYF.

The chain is built from TRBV30 and TRBJ2-1; 7 bases fit TRBD1. CDR3 length equals 15 residues. Looked up from germline, CDR1 is GTSNPN and CDR2 is SVGIG (reference sequence). Trimming took 0 bases from V and 3 from J; bases not matched to a gene: 5. CDR3: CAWSVWDSIYNEQFF. As DNA, the CDR3 is TGTGCCTGGAGTGTATGGGACAGCATCTACAATGAGCAGTTCTTC.

In its sample, this clone was seen a few times. The junction differs from germline at one of its ends, possibly a read error. V usage is TRBV7-2 and J usage is TRBJ1-2; D remains ambiguous. The CDR3 is 15 amino acids. Germline CDR1 and CDR2: SGHTA and FQGNSA. Written as DNA, the CDR3 is TGTGCCAGCAGCATAGCTAGCCCCGGAAACTATGGCTACACCTTC. Amino acid sequence: CASSIASPGNYGYTF.

The gene calls are TRBV7-2 and TRBJ2-3; D gene unclear. Germline V lookup: CDR1 SGHTA, CDR2 FQGNSA. This CDR3 contains 14 residues. The V and J ends lost 1 base and 2 bases respectively, with 7 bases between them. The CDR3 loop reads CASSLDLNTDTQYF. In nucleotides, the CDR3 is TGTGCCAGCAGCTTAGACTTAAACACAGATACGCAGTATTTT.

The chain couples TRBV7-2 to TRBJ2-5, with D possibly being TRBD2 (6 bases). This CDR3 spans 14 amino acids. Per the germline V gene, CDR1 is SGHTA and CDR2 is FQGNSA. Trimming took off 5 bases at V and 5 bases at J, with 15 bases between the two ends. The CDR3 DNA reads as TGTGCCAGCAGCACCCAAGGCGGGGTGGAGACCCAGTACTTC. Translated: CASSTQGGVETQYF.

V gene TRBV15 combines with J gene TRBJ1-2; TRBD1 matches 9 bases. V lost 8 bases to trimming and J lost 7 bases; unmatched junction nucleotides: 14. The CDR3 sequence is 15 residues long. Germline V gene data show CDR1 as LNHNV and CDR2 as YYDKDF (reference sequence). The CDR3: CATASRDRDRGGYTF. As DNA, the CDR3 is TGTGCCACCGCGTCTAGGGACAGGGATAGGGGTGGCTACACCTTC.

This rearrangement joins TRBV6-5 to TRBJ2-1; a possible D gene is TRBD1 (7 bases). The CDR3 is made up of 15 amino acids. Trimming removed 2 bases at V and 10 bases at J, with 18 bases between. From germline, CDR1 is MNHEY and CDR2 SVGAGI. In nucleotides, the CDR3 is TGTGCCAGCAGTTACGGGATCGGAGGGGGCGTAGAGCAGTTCTTC. Encoded protein: CASSYGIGGGVEQFF.

V usage is TRBV4-1 and J usage is TRBJ2-1; no clear D. Germline loops: CDR1 MGHRA, CDR2 YSYEKL. The CDR3 runs 14 residues. Between the trimmed V and J ends, which lost 5 bases and 8 bases, there was a span of 16 bases. CDR3 sequence reads: CASSYHSQLDEQFF. In DNA, the CDR3 is TGCGCCAGCAGCTATCACAGCCAGCTCGATGAGCAGTTCTTC.

The genes are TRBV7-9 and TRBJ1-5; D is unclear. The CDR3 is 14 residues long. V lost 7 bases to trimming and J lost 6 bases, with 16 bases between them. Per the germline V gene, CDR1 is SEHNR and CDR2 is FQNEAQ (reference sequence). CDR3 coding DNA: TGTGCCAGCACTCCGGGAGAAGGTATTCAGCCCCAGCATTTT. Protein: CASTPGEGIQPQHF.

This clone appeared a single time. The chain combines TRBV6-5 with TRBJ2-7; weak D call: TRBD1 (6 bases). The germline V gene encodes CDR1 MNHEY and CDR2 SVGAGI. Trimming cost V 10 bases and J 5 bases, with 15 bases left between them. This CDR3 has 12 residues. CDR3 protein: CATAETGNEQYF. The DNA of the CDR3 is TGTGCCACCGCAGAGACAGGAAACGAGCAGTACTTC.

CDR3 sequence reads: CASSMGDGNQPQHF. DNA of the CDR3: TGTGCCAGCAGCATGGGAGACGGCAATCAGCCCCAGCATTTT. J is TRBJ1-5 and V is TRBV25-1, with no clear D. Trimming shortened V by 6 bases and J by 2 bases, and 11 bases separated the two germline ends. CDR1 is MGHDK, CDR2 SYGVNS, per germline. The CDR3 extends over 14 amino acids.